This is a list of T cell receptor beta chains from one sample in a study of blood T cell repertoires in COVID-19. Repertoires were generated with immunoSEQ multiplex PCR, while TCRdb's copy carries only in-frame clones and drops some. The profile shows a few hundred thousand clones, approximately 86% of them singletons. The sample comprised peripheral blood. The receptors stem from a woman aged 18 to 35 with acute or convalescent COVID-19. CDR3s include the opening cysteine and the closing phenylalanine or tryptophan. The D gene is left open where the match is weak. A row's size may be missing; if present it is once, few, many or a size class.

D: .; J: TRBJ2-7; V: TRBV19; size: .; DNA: TGTGCCAGTAGTATAGTCCCCCGGGGGAGCTCCTACGAGCAGTACTTC; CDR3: CASSIVPRGSSYEQYF
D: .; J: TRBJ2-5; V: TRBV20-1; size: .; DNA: TGCAGTGCTAGTCCTACCGGAGAGACCCAGTACTTC; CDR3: CSASPTGETQYF
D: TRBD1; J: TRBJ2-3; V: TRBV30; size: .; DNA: TGTGCCTGGACCCTCAGGGGGCGCGGGACAGATACGCAGTATTTT; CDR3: CAWTLRGRGTDTQYF
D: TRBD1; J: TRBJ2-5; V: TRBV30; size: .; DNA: TGTGCCTGGGGTGGACAGGGCGGGGAGACCCAGTACTTC; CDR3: CAWGGQGGETQYF
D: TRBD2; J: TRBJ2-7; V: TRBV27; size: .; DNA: TGTGCCAGCAGTACGCGGGAGCCGCCCTACGAGCAGTACTTC; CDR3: CASSTREPPYEQYF
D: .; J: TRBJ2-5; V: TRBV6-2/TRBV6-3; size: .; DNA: TGTGCCAGCAGTTATCCGGGCTCGGGGGAGACCCAGTACTTC; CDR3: CASSYPGSGETQYF
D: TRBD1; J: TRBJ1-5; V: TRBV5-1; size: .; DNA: TGCGCCAGCAGCCTTGGGACAGGGGGCCGCAATCAGCCCCAGCATTTT; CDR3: CASSLGTGGRNQPQHF
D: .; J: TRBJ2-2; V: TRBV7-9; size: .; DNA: TGTGCCAGCAGCTCCACAGGGAACACCGGGGAGCTGTTTTTT; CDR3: CASSSTGNTGELFF
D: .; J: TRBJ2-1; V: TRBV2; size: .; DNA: TGTGCCAGCAGTTCAGGTGGCCCCTACAATGAGCAGTTCTTC; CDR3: CASSSGGPYNEQFF
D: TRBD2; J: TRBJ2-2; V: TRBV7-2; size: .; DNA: TGTGCCAGCAGCTTAAGGACTAGCGGGAGTTCGGTCGGGGAGCTGTTTTTT; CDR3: CASSLRTSGSSVGELFF
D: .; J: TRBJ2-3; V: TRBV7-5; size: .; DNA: TGTGCCAGAAGCCCCAGACCGACTCCCCTGAGCACAGATACGCAGTATTTT; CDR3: CARSPRPTPLSTDTQYF
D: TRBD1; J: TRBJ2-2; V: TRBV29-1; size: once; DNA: TGCAGCGCTGAGACAGGGGAGAACACCGGGGAGCTGTTTTTT; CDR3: CSAETGENTGELFF
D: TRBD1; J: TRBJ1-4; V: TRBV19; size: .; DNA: TGTGCCAGTTCCTCACCGACAGGGCATAATGAAAAACTGTTTTTT; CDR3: CASSSPTGHNEKLFF
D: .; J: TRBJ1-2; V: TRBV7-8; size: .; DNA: TGTGCCAGCAGCTCCGACAGAGGCAATTTACTAACCTATGGCTACACCTTC; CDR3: CASSSDRGNLLTYGYTF
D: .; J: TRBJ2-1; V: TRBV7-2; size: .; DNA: TGTGCCAGCCGCCGGGATCTACCGAATGAGCAGTTCTTC; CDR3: CASRRDLPNEQFF
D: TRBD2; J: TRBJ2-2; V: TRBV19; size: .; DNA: TGTGCCAGTAGTATAGCTGGGGTAGCGGGAGGGAACACCGGGGAGCTGTTTTTT; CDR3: CASSIAGVAGGNTGELFF
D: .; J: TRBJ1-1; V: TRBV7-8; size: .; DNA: TGTGCCAGCAGCCCGAGGGCCCGATCTATCCGGGACACTGAAGCTTTCTTT; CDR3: CASSPRARSIRDTEAFF
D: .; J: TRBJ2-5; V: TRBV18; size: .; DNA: TGTGCCAGCTCACCACTGTCCCCGACAGCGTTGGGTGGCCAAGAGACCCAGTACTTC; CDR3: CASSPLSPTALGGQETQYF
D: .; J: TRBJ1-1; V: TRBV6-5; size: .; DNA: TGTGCCAGCAGTTCGGCCCGCTGGAGCACTGAAGCTTTCTTT; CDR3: CASSSARWSTEAFF
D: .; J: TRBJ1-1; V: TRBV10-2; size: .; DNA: TGCGCCAGCAGTGAGTTATCGGGGAAAGAAGCTTTCTTT; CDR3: CASSELSGKEAFF
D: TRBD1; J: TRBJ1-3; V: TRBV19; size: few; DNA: TGTGCCAGTAGCTCGACAGGGAACGGAAACACCATATATTTT; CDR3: CASSSTGNGNTIYF
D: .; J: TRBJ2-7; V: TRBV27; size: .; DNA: TGTGCCAGCAGTTTACAGGGGTCCTACGAGCAGTACTTC; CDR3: CASSLQGSYEQYF
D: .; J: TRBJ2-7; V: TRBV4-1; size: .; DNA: TGCGCCAGCAGCCCCCCCTCCGGGTCCTACGAGCAGTACTTC; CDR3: CASSPPSGSYEQYF
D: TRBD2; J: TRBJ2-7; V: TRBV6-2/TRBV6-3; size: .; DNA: TGTGCCAGCAGTTACGGGACTAGCGCTACCTACGAGCAGTACTTC; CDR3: CASSYGTSATYEQYF
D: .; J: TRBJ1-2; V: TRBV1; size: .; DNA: TGCACCAGCAGCCAAGCCGACCTCAAGACAGTGTACTATGGCTACACCTTC; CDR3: CTSSQADLKTVYYGYTF
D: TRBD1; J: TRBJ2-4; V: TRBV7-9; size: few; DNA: TGTGCCAGCAGCTTAGGACAGGGGGGGAACATTCAGTACTTC; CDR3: CASSLGQGGNIQYF
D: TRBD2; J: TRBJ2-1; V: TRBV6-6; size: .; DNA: TGTGCCAGCAGTTATACTAGCGGGATCTCGGGTGAGCAGTTCTTC; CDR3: CASSYTSGISGEQFF